The clone carrying this T cell receptor (beta chain) was counted a few times. The entry originates in a study of patients and donors after allogeneic stem cell transplantation. Each CDR3 protein gets one entry after TCRdb re-called the RT-PCR reads with MiXCR. The sample records 400,000 to 450,000 distinct CDR3 sequences, roughly 17% being singletons. The sample comprised blood, either unsorted or a sorted T cell fraction (not recorded which). The origin of this receptor is a human donor who was either an allogeneic HSCT recipient or a stem cell or donor lymphocyte infusion donor (not recorded which). It is not recorded whose cells these are; they may come from a transplant donor.

The CDR3 reads CASSPTRSRGSSYEQYF. Here the CDR3 DNA reads TGTGCCAGCAGCCCCACGCGCTCGCGGGGGAGCTCCTACGAGCAGTACTTC. This rearrangement joins TRBV11-1 to TRBJ2-7, with 7 bases aligning to TRBD2. V shed 5 bases and J 0 bases; nucleotides not matched to a gene: 13. Germline CDR1 and CDR2: SGHAT and FQDESV (reference sequence). The CDR3 runs 17 residues.